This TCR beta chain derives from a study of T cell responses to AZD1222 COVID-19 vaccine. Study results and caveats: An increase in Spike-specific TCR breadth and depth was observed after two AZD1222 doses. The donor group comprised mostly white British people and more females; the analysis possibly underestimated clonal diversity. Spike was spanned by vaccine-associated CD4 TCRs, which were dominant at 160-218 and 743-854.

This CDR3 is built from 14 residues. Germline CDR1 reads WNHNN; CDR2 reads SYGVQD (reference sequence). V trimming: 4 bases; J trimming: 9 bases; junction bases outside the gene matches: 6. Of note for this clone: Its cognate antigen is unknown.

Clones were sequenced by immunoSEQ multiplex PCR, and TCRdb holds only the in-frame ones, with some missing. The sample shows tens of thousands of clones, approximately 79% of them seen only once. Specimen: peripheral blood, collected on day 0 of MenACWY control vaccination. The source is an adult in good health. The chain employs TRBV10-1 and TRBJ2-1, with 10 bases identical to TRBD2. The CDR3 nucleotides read TGCGCCAGCAGTGCAGCGGGGGGGCAAGGTGAGCAGTTCTTC. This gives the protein CASSAAGGQGEQFF.